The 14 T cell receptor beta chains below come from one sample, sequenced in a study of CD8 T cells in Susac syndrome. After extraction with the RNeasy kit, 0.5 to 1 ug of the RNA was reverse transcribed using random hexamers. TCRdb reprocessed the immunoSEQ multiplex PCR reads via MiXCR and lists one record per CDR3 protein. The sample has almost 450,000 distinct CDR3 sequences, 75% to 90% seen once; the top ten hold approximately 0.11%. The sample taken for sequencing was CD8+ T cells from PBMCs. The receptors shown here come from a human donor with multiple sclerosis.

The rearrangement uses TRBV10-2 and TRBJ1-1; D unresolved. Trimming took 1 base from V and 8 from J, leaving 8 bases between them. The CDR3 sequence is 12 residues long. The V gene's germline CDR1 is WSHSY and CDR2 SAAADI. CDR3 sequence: CASSEFSTEAFF. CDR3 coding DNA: TGCGCCAGCAGTGAGTTTAGTACCGAAGCTTTCTTT.

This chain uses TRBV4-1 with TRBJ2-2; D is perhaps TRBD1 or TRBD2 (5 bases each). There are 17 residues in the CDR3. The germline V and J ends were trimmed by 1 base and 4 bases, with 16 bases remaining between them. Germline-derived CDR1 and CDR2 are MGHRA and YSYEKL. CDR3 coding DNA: TGCGCCAGCAGCCAAGCCAACCGGGGCCCGGGCACCGGGGAGCTGTTTTTT. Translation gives CASSQANRGPGTGELFF.

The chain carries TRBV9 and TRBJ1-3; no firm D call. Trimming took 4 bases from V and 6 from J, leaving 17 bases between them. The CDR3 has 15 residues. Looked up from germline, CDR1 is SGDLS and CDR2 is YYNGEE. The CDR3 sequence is CASSPARSTPNTIYF. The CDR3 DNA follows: TGTGCCAGCAGCCCAGCCCGAAGTACGCCAAACACCATATATTTT.

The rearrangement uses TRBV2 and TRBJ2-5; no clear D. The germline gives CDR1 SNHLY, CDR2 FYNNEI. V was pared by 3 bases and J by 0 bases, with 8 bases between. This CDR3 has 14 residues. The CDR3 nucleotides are TGTGCCAGCAGTGAGGGCCTAGACCAAGAGACCCAGTACTTC. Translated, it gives CASSEGLDQETQYF.

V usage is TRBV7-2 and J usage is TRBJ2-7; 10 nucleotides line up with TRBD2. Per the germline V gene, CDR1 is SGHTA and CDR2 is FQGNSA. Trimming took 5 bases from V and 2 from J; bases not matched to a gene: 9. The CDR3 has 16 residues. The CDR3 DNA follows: TGTGCCAGCAGCCCGGGGTTTAGCGGGGGGACCTACGAGCAGTACTTC. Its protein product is CASSPGFSGGTYEQYF.

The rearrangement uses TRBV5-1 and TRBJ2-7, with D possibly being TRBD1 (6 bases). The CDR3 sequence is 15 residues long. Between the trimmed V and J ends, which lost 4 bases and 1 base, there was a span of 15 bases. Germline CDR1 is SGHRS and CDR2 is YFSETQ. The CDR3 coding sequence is TGCGCCAGCAGCCCTCGGGACACGCGTTCCTACGAGCAGTACTTC. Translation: CASSPRDTRSYEQYF.

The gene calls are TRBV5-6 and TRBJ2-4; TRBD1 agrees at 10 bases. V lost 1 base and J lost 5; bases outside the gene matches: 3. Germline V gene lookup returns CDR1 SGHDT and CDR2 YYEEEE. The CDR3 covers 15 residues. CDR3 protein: CASSLRGTGENIQYF. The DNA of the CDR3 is TGTGCCAGCAGCTTGAGGGGGACAGGGGAAAACATTCAGTACTTC.

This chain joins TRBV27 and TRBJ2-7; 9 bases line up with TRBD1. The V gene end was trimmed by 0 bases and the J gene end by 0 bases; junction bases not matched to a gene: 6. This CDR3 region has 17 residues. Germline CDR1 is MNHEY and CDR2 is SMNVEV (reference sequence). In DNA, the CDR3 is TGTGCCAGCAGTTTATCGATGGGACAGGGTGGCTCCTACGAGCAGTACTTC. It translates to CASSLSMGQGGSYEQYF.

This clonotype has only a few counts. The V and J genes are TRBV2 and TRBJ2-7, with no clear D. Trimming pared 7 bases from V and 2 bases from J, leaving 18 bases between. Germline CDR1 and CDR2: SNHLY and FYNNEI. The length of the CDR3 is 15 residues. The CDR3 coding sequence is TGTGCCAGCATAAATACAAAAGACGGAGCCTACGAGCAGTACTTC. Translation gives CASINTKDGAYEQYF.

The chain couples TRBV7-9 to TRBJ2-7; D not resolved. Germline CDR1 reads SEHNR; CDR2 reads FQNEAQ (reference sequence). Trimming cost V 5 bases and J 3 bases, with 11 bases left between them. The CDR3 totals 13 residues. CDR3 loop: CASSHPIGYEQYF. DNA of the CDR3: TGTGCCAGCAGCCATCCCATCGGCTACGAGCAGTACTTC.

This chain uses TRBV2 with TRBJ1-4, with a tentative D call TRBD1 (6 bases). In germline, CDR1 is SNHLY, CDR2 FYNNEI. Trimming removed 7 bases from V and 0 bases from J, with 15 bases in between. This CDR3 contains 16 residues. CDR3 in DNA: TGTGCCAGCACAATAACGGGGACATCAACTAATGAAAAACTGTTTTTT. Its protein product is CASTITGTSTNEKLFF.

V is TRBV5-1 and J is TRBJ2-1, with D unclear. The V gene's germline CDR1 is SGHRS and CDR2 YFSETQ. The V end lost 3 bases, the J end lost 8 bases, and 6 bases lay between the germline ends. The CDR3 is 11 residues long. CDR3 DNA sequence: TGCGCCAGCAGCTGGTCGTATGAGCAGTTCTTC. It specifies CASSWSYEQFF.

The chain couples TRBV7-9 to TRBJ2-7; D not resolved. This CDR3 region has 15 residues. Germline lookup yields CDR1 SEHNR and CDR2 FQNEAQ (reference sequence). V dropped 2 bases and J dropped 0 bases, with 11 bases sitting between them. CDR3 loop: CASSLTLSSSYEQYF. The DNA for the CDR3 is TGTGCCAGCAGCTTAACGTTAAGTAGCTCCTACGAGCAGTACTTC.

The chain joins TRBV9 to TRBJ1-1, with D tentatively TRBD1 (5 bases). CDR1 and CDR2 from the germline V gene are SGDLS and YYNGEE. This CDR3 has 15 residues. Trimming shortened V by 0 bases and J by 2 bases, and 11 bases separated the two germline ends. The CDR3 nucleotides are TGTGCCAGCAGCGTAGAATCCGGGGACAACACTGAAGCTTTCTTT. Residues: CASSVESGDNTEAFF.